This TCR beta chain comes out of a study of T cell clonality in common variable immunodeficiency. This clone was observed at least ten times. From the germline J gene comes the end of the CDR3, since the read stops 3 residues before it. CDR3 length: 15 amino acids. V lost 3 bases and J lost 2; bases outside the gene matches: 4. From germline, CDR1 is LGHNT and CDR2 FRNRAP. CVID and control samples used equivalent genomic DNA input. Using immunoSEQ multiplex PCR, the repertoire was profiled, and TCRdb retains in-frame clones only, with some absent. The profile covers some 50,000 clones, none occurring a single time.

The source of this sequence is a person aged 18 to 75 in good health. What was sequenced was peripheral blood mononuclear cells. V and J are TRBV12-5 and TRBJ1-5; 7 bases fit TRBD1. CDR3 amino acids: CASGFDRVGNQPQHF. CDR3 DNA (partial): TGTGCTAGTGGTTTTGACAGGGTGGGCAATCAGCCC.